What follows are 16 T cell receptor beta chains derived from one specimen sequenced in a study of PD-1 blockade in mismatch repair-deficient tumors. Libraries were prepared by immunoSEQ multiplex PCR; TCRdb keeps only in-frame clonotypes and omits some of them. Here the sample spans 70,000 to 95,000 clones, roughly 80% being singletons. Sequenced material: peripheral blood, taken 44 weeks after starting pembrolizumab. The receptors derive from an adult with mismatch repair-deficient cancer.

The chain joins TRBV7-9 to TRBJ2-3; D uncertain. The V gene's germline CDR1 is SEHNR and CDR2 FQNEAQ (reference sequence). Trimming removed 5 bases from V and 1 base from J, with 7 bases in between. This CDR3 has 13 residues. The CDR3 nucleotides read TGTGCCAGCAGCACGTGGGGCACAGATACGCAGTATTTT. Its protein product is CASSTWGTDTQYF.

V gene TRBV29-1 combines with J gene TRBJ2-5, with 7 bases aligning to TRBD2. Germline values: CDR1 SQVTM, CDR2 ANQGSEA. V shed 1 base and J 4 bases; nucleotides not matched to a gene: 3. The CDR3 is 13 amino acids. The CDR3 region has the DNA TGCAGCGTTGAAGGAGCGGGACGAGAGACCCAGTACTTC. This codes for CSVEGAGRETQYF.

The chain uses TRBV7-9 and TRBJ2-6; D ambiguous. V lost 5 bases to trimming and J lost 1 base, with 9 bases between them. Germline CDR1 reads SEHNR; CDR2 reads FQNEAQ (reference sequence). This CDR3 region has 15 residues. The CDR3 coding sequence is TGTGCCAGCAGCCAGACTGTTTCTGGGGCCAACGTCCTGACTTTC. Its protein product is CASSQTVSGANVLTF.

This clone was detected only once. The chain employs TRBV27 and TRBJ2-7; TRBD2 aligns across 13 bases. The germline CDR1 and CDR2 sequences are MNHEY and SMNVEV (reference sequence). This CDR3 comprises 17 residues. V lost 5 bases, J lost 4 bases, and 11 bases stayed unmatched. The CDR3 loop is CASSPFGTSGNSYEQYF. The CDR3 nucleotides are TGTGCCAGCAGTCCATTCGGGACTAGCGGGAATTCATACGAGCAGTACTTC.

The chain is built from TRBV7-9 and TRBJ2-1; the D gene is possibly TRBD2 (7 bases). Germline V gene sequence: CDR1 SEHNR, CDR2 FQNEAQ (reference sequence). V lost 1 base and J lost 9, with 25 bases in between. The CDR3 contains 18 residues. CDR3 loop: CASSLEGGDRSGSGEQFF. Here the CDR3 DNA reads TGTGCCAGCAGCTTAGAGGGGGGGGATAGGAGTGGATCTGGTGAGCAGTTCTTC.

In its sample, this clone was seen once. The chain uses TRBV28 and TRBJ1-2; 7 bases fit TRBD1. Germline CDR1 MDHEN, CDR2 SYDVKM. Trimming at V came to 5 bases and at J to 0 bases, leaving 6 bases not matched to a gene. This CDR3 region has 15 residues. The CDR3 DNA is TGTGCCAGCAGTCCTAGACAGGGAGCTAACTATGGCTACACCTTC. Its protein is CASSPRQGANYGYTF.

The chain joins TRBV7-9 to TRBJ2-7; D is unclear. The V and J ends lost 2 bases and 5 bases respectively, with 13 bases between them. Germline V gene lookup returns CDR1 SEHNR and CDR2 FQNEAQ (reference sequence). The CDR3 runs to 14 residues. CDR3 sequence reads: CASSLISSRNEQYF. For the CDR3, the DNA is TGTGCCAGCAGCTTAATCTCGTCCAGAAACGAGCAGTACTTC.

The gene calls are TRBV27 and TRBJ1-1; D unresolved. This CDR3 comprises 14 residues. The V and J ends lost 1 base and 1 base respectively, with 7 bases between them. Germline V gene data show CDR1 as MNHEY and CDR2 as SMNVEV (reference sequence). The CDR3 nucleotides read TGTGCCAGCAGTTTATTTGGGTGGAACACTGAAGCTTTCTTT. Protein sequence: CASSLFGWNTEAFF.

The V gene is TRBV27, the J gene TRBJ1-2; no definite D call. Germline assignment: CDR1 MNHEY and CDR2 SMNVEV (reference sequence). This CDR3 comprises 13 residues. Trimming cost V 5 bases and J 7 bases, with 14 bases left between them. The CDR3 region has the DNA TGTGCCAGCAGTACCGGTATGGGCGGTGGCTACACCTTC. Protein sequence: CASSTGMGGGYTF.

The chain uses TRBV10-1 and TRBJ2-5; D is uncertain. CDR1 and CDR2 (germline): WNHNN, SYGVQD (reference sequence). Trimming removed 6 bases at V and 1 base at J, with 12 bases between. The CDR3 loop spans 14 amino acids. This chain's CDR3 is CASSGSLGQETQYF. The DNA for the CDR3 is TGCGCCAGCAGCGGCTCCCTAGGCCAAGAGACCCAGTACTTC.

J is TRBJ2-3 and V is TRBV10-2; D is unclear. The germline V gene encodes CDR1 WSHSY and CDR2 SAAADI. The CDR3 loop spans 12 amino acids. The V and J ends lost 0 bases and 2 bases respectively, with 0 bases between them. The CDR3 spells CASSESTDTQYF. The CDR3 region has the DNA TGCGCCAGCAGTGAGTCCACAGATACGCAGTATTTT.

This rearrangement joins TRBV7-9 to TRBJ2-7; D is unresolved. Trimming cost V 6 bases and J 0 bases, with 15 bases left between them. The CDR3 runs 15 residues. Per the germline V gene, CDR1 is SEHNR and CDR2 is FQNEAQ (reference sequence). The CDR3 DNA sequence: TGTGCCAGCAGATCCGGGTCGTCCCGCTCCTACGAGCAGTACTTC. It yields the protein CASRSGSSRSYEQYF.

This clone appeared once. This sequence joins TRBV27 and TRBJ2-2; 7 nucleotides line up with TRBD1. Germline CDR1 MNHEY, CDR2 SMNVEV (reference sequence). V was clipped by 5 bases and J by 3 bases; unmatched bases: 3. The CDR3 is made up of 14 amino acids. The CDR3 region is CASSRGQHTGELFF. CDR3 bases: TGTGCCAGCAGTAGGGGACAGCACACCGGGGAGCTGTTTTTT.

The CDR3 bases are TGCGCCAGCAGCCGGAATGCAGGGGTGAACACTGAAGCTTTCTTT. Translated: CASSRNAGVNTEAFF. This chain links TRBV4-3 with TRBJ1-1, with D maybe TRBD1 (6 bases). The CDR3 spans 15 residues. The germline gives CDR1 LGHNA, CDR2 YSLEER. Trimming removed 4 bases at V and 0 bases at J, with 12 bases between.

The chain carries TRBV29-1 and TRBJ1-5, with a possible D match to TRBD1 (5 bases). V was clipped by 4 bases and J by 7 bases, with 14 bases between them. The CDR3 totals 13 residues. Germline lookup yields CDR1 SQVTM and CDR2 ANQGSEA. The CDR3 DNA reads TGCAGCGTTGGGTCAGGGTTCGGGCAGCCCCAGCATTTT. It encodes CSVGSGFGQPQHF.

This clone was observed a single time. The chain carries TRBV27 and TRBJ2-3; D remains unclear. The CDR3 covers 11 residues. The ends were cut back, 8 bases at V and 6 bases at J, with 9 bases in the middle. Germline-derived CDR1 and CDR2 are MNHEY and SMNVEV (reference sequence). CDR3 sequence reads: CASCWGDTQYF. The CDR3 DNA is TGTGCCAGCTGTTGGGGTGATACGCAGTATTTT.